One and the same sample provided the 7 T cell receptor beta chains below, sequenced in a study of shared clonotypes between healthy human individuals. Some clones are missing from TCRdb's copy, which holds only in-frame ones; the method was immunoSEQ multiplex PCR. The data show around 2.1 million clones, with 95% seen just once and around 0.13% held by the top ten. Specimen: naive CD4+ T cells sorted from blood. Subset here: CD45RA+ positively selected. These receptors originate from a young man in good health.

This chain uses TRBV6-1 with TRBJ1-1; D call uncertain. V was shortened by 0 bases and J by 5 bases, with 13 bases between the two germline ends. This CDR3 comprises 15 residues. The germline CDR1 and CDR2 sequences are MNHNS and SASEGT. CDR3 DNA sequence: TGTGCCAGCAGTGAAGCGCAAGTTAGAGGGACTGAAGCTTTCTTT. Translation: CASSEAQVRGTEAFF.

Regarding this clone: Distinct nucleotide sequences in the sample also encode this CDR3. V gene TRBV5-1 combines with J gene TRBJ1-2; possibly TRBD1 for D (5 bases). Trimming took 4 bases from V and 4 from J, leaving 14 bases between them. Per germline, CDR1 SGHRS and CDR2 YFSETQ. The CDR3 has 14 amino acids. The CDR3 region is CASSPGQGGYGYTF. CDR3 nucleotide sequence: TGCGCCAGCAGCCCAGGTCAGGGCGGCTATGGCTACACCTTC.

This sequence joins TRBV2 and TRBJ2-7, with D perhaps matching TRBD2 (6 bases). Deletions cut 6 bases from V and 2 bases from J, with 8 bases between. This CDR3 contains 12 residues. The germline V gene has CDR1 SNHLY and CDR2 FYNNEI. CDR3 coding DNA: TGTGCCAGCAGGGGGAGGCCCTACGAGCAGTACTTC. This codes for CASRGRPYEQYF.

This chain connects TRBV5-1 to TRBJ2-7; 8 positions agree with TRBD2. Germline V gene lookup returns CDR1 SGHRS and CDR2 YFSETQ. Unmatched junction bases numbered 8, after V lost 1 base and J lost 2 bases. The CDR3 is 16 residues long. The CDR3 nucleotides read TGCGCCAGCAGCTTGATCGGGACTAGGTATCCCTACGAGCAGTACTTC. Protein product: CASSLIGTRYPYEQYF.

CDR3 sequence: CASSPRTGGENQPQHF. The CDR3 region has the DNA TGCGCCAGCAGCCCCAGAACGGGGGGGGAAAATCAGCCCCAGCATTTT. The chain uses TRBV5-1 and TRBJ1-5, with a tentative D call TRBD1 (5 bases). Trimming left V 4 bases short and J 4 bases short, with 18 bases between. Per the germline V gene, CDR1 is SGHRS and CDR2 is YFSETQ. The CDR3 sequence is 16 residues long.

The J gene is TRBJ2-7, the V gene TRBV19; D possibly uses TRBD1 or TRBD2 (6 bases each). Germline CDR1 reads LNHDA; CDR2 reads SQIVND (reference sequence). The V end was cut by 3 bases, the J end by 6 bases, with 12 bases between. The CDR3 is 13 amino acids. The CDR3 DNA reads TGTGCCAGTAGTATCACCGGAGGGGGCGAGCAGTACTTC. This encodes CASSITGGGEQYF.

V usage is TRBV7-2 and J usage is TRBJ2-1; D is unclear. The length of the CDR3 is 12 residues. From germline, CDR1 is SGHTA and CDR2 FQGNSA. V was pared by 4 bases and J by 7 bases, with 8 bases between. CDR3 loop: CASSSGWNEQFF. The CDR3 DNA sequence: TGTGCCAGCAGCTCCGGTTGGAATGAGCAGTTCTTC.